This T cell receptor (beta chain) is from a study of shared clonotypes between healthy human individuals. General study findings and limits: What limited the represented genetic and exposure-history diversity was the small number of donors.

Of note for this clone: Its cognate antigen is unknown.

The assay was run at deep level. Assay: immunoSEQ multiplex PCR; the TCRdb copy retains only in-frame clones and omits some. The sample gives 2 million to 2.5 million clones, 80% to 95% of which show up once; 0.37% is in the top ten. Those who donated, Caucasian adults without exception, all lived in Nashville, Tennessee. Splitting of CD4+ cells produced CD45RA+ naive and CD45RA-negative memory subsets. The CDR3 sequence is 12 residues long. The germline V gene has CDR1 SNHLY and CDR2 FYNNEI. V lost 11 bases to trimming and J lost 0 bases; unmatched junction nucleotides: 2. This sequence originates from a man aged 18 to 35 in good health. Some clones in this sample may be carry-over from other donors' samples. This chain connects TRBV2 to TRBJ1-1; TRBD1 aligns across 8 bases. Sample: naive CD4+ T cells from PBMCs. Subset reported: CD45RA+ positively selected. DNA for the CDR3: TGTGCCGGGGGACAGGTGAACACTGAAGCTTTCTTT. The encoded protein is CAGGQVNTEAFF.